The subject of this entry is one TCR beta chain. This specimen comes from a study of Ad26.COV2.S vaccination and SARS-CoV-2 variants. Overall study context: Vaccine-arm donor from the placebo-controlled COV1001 Ad26.COV2.S trial.

Stated treatment: roughly 19 received Ad26.COV2.S at low or high dose, single or two shots; several received placebo; per-sample allocation not given. The samples were gathered on day 63 after the first injection of vaccine or placebo. Ad26 vector vaccine expressed Wuhan-strain SARS-CoV-2 spike. Assay used: immunoSEQ multiplex PCR; TCRdb lists only in-frame clones, some missing. The top ten hold 3.5% of the sample, which has 350,000 to 400,000 clones, 70% to 90% seen once. This CDR3 comprises 14 residues. V lost 5 bases to trimming and J lost 5 bases; unmatched junction nucleotides: 8. Germline V gives CDR1 SGHNT, CDR2 YYREEE (reference sequence).

The sample was peripheral blood, taken in a trial of Ad26.COV2.S vaccine versus placebo. This chain links TRBV5-4 with TRBJ1-2; TRBD1 matches at 8 bases. The source is a person aged 18-65 years who received the Ad26.COV2.S COVID-19 vaccine or a placebo. The CDR3 DNA follows: TGTGCCAGCAGTCACAGGGGGGGGTCGTATGGCTACACCTTC. This encodes CASSHRGGSYGYTF.